The 27 T cell receptor beta chains presented below share a single source sample, sequenced in a study of cytomegalovirus exposure and HLA in healthy donors. The PCR made use of 60 Vbeta and 13 Jbeta primers. Generated by immunoSEQ multiplex PCR, the TCRdb table keeps only in-frame clones and is missing some. The repertoire consists of 140,000 or so clones, with around 72% occurring once and the leading ten covering approximately 2%. The material sequenced was PBMCs. The receptors originated from a man aged 40-49 years in good health and CMV-seronegative.

The chain recombines TRBV4-1 with TRBJ2-1, with a tentative D call TRBD2 (5 bases). Germline CDR1 reads MGHRA; CDR2 reads YSYEKL. The ends were cut back, 4 bases at V and 5 bases at J, with 15 bases in the middle. The CDR3 loop spans 15 amino acids. The CDR3 sequence is CASSLSRTRNNEQFF. CDR3 DNA sequence: TGCGCCAGCAGCCTCTCAAGGACTCGCAACAATGAGCAGTTCTTC.

This clone appeared a single time. The chain carries TRBV14 and TRBJ1-2; D not resolved. The germline CDR1 and CDR2 sequences are SGHDN and FVKESK. V was pared by 0 bases and J by 3 bases, with 8 bases between. This CDR3 is built from 14 residues. The CDR3: CASSQDVPDYGYTF. The CDR3 coding sequence is TGTGCCAGCAGCCAAGATGTGCCAGACTATGGCTACACCTTC. The whole variable domain, remainder taken from reference TRBV14 and TRBJ1-2, is EAGVTQFPSHSVIEKGQTVTLRCDPISGHDNLYWYRRVMGKEIKFLLHFVKESKQDESGMPNNRFLAERTGGTYSTLKVQPAELEDSGVYFCASSQDVPDYGYTFGSGTRLTVV.

This clone was picked up a small number of times. The rearrangement links TRBV2 to TRBJ2-5; D call uncertain. Trimming pared 6 bases from V and 1 base from J, leaving 9 bases between. CDR1 is SNHLY and CDR2 is FYNNEI in the germline V gene. The CDR3 is 13 residues long. The DNA for the CDR3 is TGTGCCAGCAGGCTAGTGGGCCAAGAGACCCAGTACTTC. Its translation is CASRLVGQETQYF. The full variable domain, with the rest looked up from reference TRBV2 and TRBJ2-5, is EPEVTQTPSHQVTQMGQEVILRCVPISNHLYFYWYRQILGQKVEFLVSFYNNEISEKSEIFDDQFSVERPDGSNFTLKIRSTKLEDSAMYFCASRLVGQETQYFGPGTRLLVL.

The sample holds one count of this clone. The chain is built from TRBV13 and TRBJ2-3, with D uncertain. The CDR3 has 14 residues. V lost 5 bases and J lost 3, with 12 bases in between. From germline, CDR1 is PRHDT and CDR2 FYEKMQ (reference sequence). Here the CDR3 reads CASSRSTTTDTQYF. The CDR3 DNA reads as TGTGCCAGCAGCCGCTCTACCACTACAGATACGCAGTATTTT.

This clone has only a few counts. The chain links TRBV11-2 to TRBJ2-5; the D is unclear. Per germline, CDR1 SGHAT and CDR2 FQNNGV. V lost 2 bases and J lost 5, with 9 bases in between. The CDR3 totals 13 residues. The CDR3 here is CASSLRVKETQYF. CDR3 DNA: TGTGCCAGCAGCTTACGGGTGAAGGAGACCCAGTACTTC.

The gene calls are TRBV6-5 and TRBJ2-1; TRBD2 is a possible D gene (6 bases). CDR3 length equals 14 residues. CDR1 and CDR2 from the germline V gene are MNHEY and SVGAGI. V lost 1 base and J lost 8, with 12 bases in between. The CDR3 nucleotides read TGTGCCAGCAGTTACTACGGCAGGGACTATGAGCAGTTCTTC. Protein: CASSYYGRDYEQFF.

Only one count was recorded for this clone. V is TRBV19 and J is TRBJ2-7, with 10 bases that match TRBD1. V lost 3 bases and J lost 3; bases outside the gene matches: 5. CDR3 size: 15 residues. Germline V gives CDR1 LNHDA, CDR2 SQIVND (reference sequence). The CDR3 region is CASSMGTGAFYEQYF. The CDR3 DNA sequence: TGTGCCAGTAGTATGGGGACAGGGGCTTTCTACGAGCAGTACTTC.

V and J are TRBV30 and TRBJ2-3, with D possibly TRBD1 on 5 matching bases. The CDR3 spans 15 residues. Germline V gives CDR1 GTSNPN, CDR2 SVGIG (reference sequence). V dropped 1 base and J dropped 3 bases, with 14 bases sitting between them. CDR3 loop: CAWSGKGERTDTQYF. DNA for the CDR3: TGTGCCTGGAGTGGTAAAGGGGAAAGGACAGATACGCAGTATTTT.

This chain uses TRBV28 with TRBJ2-4, with D possibly TRBD2 on 6 matching bases. Germline V gives CDR1 MDHEN, CDR2 SYDVKM. The V end lost 11 bases, the J end lost 4 bases, and 18 bases lay between the germline ends. The CDR3 extends over 14 amino acids. The CDR3: CAVGPRGIKNIQYF. The CDR3 coding sequence is TGTGCCGTGGGCCCCCGGGGGATAAAAAACATTCAGTACTTC.

The chain links TRBV10-3 to TRBJ1-4; maybe TRBD1 (6 bases). The length of the CDR3 is 14 residues. The germline V and J ends were trimmed by 10 bases and 0 bases, with 12 bases remaining between them. Germline lookup yields CDR1 ENHRY and CDR2 SYGVKD. CDR3 DNA: TGTGCCACCGCACAGGGCTCAACTAATGAAAAACTGTTTTTT. Protein: CATAQGSTNEKLFF.

The rearrangement links TRBV10-3 to TRBJ1-5, with no clear D. V dropped 3 bases and J dropped 0 bases, with 9 bases sitting between them. The germline V gene encodes CDR1 ENHRY and CDR2 SYGVKD. The CDR3 has 15 amino acids. The CDR3 region is CAISDPGYSNQPQHF. CDR3 DNA sequence: TGTGCCATCAGTGACCCGGGGTATAGCAATCAGCCCCAGCATTTT.

This chain uses TRBV6-1 with TRBJ1-1, with TRBD1 as a possible D gene (6 bases). Germline CDR1 is MNHNS and CDR2 is SASEGT. V was trimmed by 4 bases and J by 1 base, leaving 10 bases between them. CDR3 length: 14 amino acids. CDR3 DNA: TGTGCCAGCAGTGTACAGGGACGGAACACTGAAGCTTTCTTT. Amino acids: CASSVQGRNTEAFF.

V usage is TRBV27 and J usage is TRBJ2-7, with 9 bases matching TRBD2. CDR1 and CDR2 (germline): MNHEY, SMNVEV (reference sequence). This CDR3 contains 15 residues. With V trimmed by 5 bases and J by 5 bases, 10 bases remained unmatched. DNA for the CDR3: TGTGCCAGCAGTACCCGTCCTAGCGGGACGGACGAGCAGTACTTC. It is translated as CASSTRPSGTDEQYF.

The chain recombines TRBV2 with TRBJ2-6; tentatively, D is TRBD2 (6 bases). Germline-derived CDR1 and CDR2 are SNHLY and FYNNEI. With 5 bases removed from V and 4 bases from J, the gap between germline ends came to 15 bases. CDR3 length equals 16 residues. CDR3 nucleotides: TGTGCCAGCAGTCTGGACGGGAGTTACGGGGCCAACGTCCTGACTTTC. Translation gives CASSLDGSYGANVLTF.

The chain joins TRBV6-5 to TRBJ2-7, with no clear D. The V gene lost 2 bases and the J gene lost 6 bases, with 5 bases spanning the gap. This CDR3 is built from 11 residues. Germline-derived CDR1 and CDR2 are MNHEY and SVGAGI. CDR3 in amino acids: CASSYVVEQYF. CDR3 DNA sequence: TGTGCCAGCAGTTACGTCGTCGAGCAGTACTTC.

The genes are TRBV5-5 and TRBJ1-1, with 8 bases identical to TRBD1. Germline V gives CDR1 SGHKS, CDR2 YYEKEE (reference sequence). The junction had 2 bases not matched to a gene; V was cut back by 0 bases and J by 1 base. The CDR3 has 15 residues. Here the CDR3 reads CASSLGQGWNTEAFF. The CDR3 nucleotides read TGTGCCAGCAGCTTGGGACAGGGGTGGAACACTGAAGCTTTCTTT.

The V gene is TRBV18, the J gene TRBJ2-7, with 7 positions matching TRBD1. V shed 2 bases and J 3 bases; nucleotides not matched to a gene: 7. Germline CDR1 is KGHSH and CDR2 is LQKENI. CDR3 length: 15 amino acids. The CDR3 nucleotides are TGTGCCAGCTCACCAAACCCTGCAGGGGGCTACGAGCAGTACTTC. It translates to CASSPNPAGGYEQYF.

This clone was observed a handful of times. The chain employs TRBV20-1 and TRBJ2-7; possible D gene TRBD2, 5 bases. CDR1 and CDR2 from the germline V gene are DFQATT and SNEGSKA (reference sequence). The CDR3 has 11 residues. Between the trimmed V and J ends, which lost 6 bases and 5 bases, there was a span of 11 bases. The CDR3 here is CSAEDFDEQYF. In DNA, the CDR3 is TGCAGTGCCGAGGACTTTGACGAGCAGTACTTC.

The chain is built from TRBV18 and TRBJ2-3; TRBD2 agrees at 13 bases. In germline, CDR1 is KGHSH, CDR2 LQKENI. Unmatched junction bases numbered 9, after V lost 3 bases and J lost 0 bases. The CDR3 totals 19 residues. Here the CDR3 reads CASSPRTSGGPLSTDTQYF. The CDR3 DNA reads as TGTGCCAGCTCACCCAGGACTAGCGGGGGCCCCTTGAGCACAGATACGCAGTATTTT.

The chain has TRBV6-1 and TRBJ2-3, with D uncertain. Germline CDR1 is MNHNS and CDR2 is SASEGT. This CDR3 region has 14 residues. The V end was cut by 2 bases, the J end by 2 bases, with 8 bases between. CDR3 in amino acids: CASSESWSTDTQYF. The CDR3, as DNA: TGTGCCAGCAGTGAAAGCTGGTCCACAGATACGCAGTATTTT.

The J gene is TRBJ2-7, the V gene TRBV6-1, with TRBD1 matching over 8 bases. CDR3 length: 14 amino acids. The V segment lost 5 bases and the J segment 5 bases; nucleotides outside the gene matches: 8. Germline V gene lookup returns CDR1 MNHNS and CDR2 SASEGT. The CDR3 nucleotides read TGTGCCAGCAGTCCGACAGGGGTTAATGACGAGCAGTACTTC. Translation: CASSPTGVNDEQYF.

The rearrangement links TRBV29-1 to TRBJ2-1; 14 bases line up with TRBD2. The CDR3 extends over 13 amino acids. From germline, CDR1 is SQVTM and CDR2 ANQGSEA. Trimming took 6 bases from V and 6 from J; bases not matched to a gene: 1. CDR3 amino acids: CSVGLAGGNEQFF. The CDR3 DNA reads as TGCAGCGTCGGACTAGCGGGGGGCAATGAGCAGTTCTTC.

V gene TRBV5-1 combines with J gene TRBJ2-7, with TRBD1 identical over 8 bases. The length of the CDR3 is 14 residues. Germline V gene sequence: CDR1 SGHRS, CDR2 YFSETQ. Trimming took 1 base from V and 5 from J; bases not matched to a gene: 5. The CDR3 reads CASSLIGQGNEQYF. DNA of the CDR3: TGCGCCAGCAGCTTGATCGGACAGGGAAACGAGCAGTACTTC.

This chain uses TRBV5-8 with TRBJ1-1; 9 bases map to TRBD1. J was trimmed by 5 bases and V by 4 bases; bases with no gene match: 6. The CDR3 is 14 amino acids. The germline CDR1 and CDR2 sequences are SGHTS and YDEGEE. The CDR3 nucleotides are TGTGCCAGCAGCGCCGGGACAGGGAATACTGAAGCTTTCTTT. Translated, it gives CASSAGTGNTEAFF.

V usage is TRBV25-1 and J usage is TRBJ2-5, with 11 bases aligning to TRBD1. Germline V gene lookup returns CDR1 MGHDK and CDR2 SYGVNS. The CDR3 has 14 residues. The V and J ends lost 6 bases and 4 bases, in that order; junction bases with no gene match: 4. In DNA form, the CDR3 reads TGTGCCAGCAGCTGGACAGGGGGCGCAGAGACCCAGTACTTC. Its protein product is CASSWTGGAETQYF.

This clone was seen more than once but under ten times. J is TRBJ2-7 and V is TRBV7-2, with 9 bases matching TRBD1. Germline V gene sequence: CDR1 SGHTA, CDR2 FQGNSA. The CDR3 covers 16 residues. V lost 4 bases and J lost 0; bases outside the gene matches: 7. This CDR3 reads CASSSDRTGDSYEQYF. In nucleotides, the CDR3 is TGTGCCAGCAGCTCAGACAGGACAGGGGACTCCTACGAGCAGTACTTC.

This chain connects TRBV5-1 to TRBJ2-3, with a weak D call TRBD1 (5 bases). The CDR3 has 16 residues. Looked up from germline, CDR1 is SGHRS and CDR2 is YFSETQ. V lost 4 bases and J lost 0, with 15 bases in between. CDR3 protein: CASSRDRIQSTDTQYF. CDR3 DNA sequence: TGCGCCAGCAGCCGAGACAGAATTCAAAGCACAGATACGCAGTATTTT.